This T cell receptor (beta chain) was identified during a study of beta chain features in type 1 diabetes. Study details: All samples together contributed around 100,000,000 sorted cells for examination. General observations from the study: Short templates might get an advantage during PCR, and this would be equal in patients and controls. The naive, central memory and Treg TCRB repertoires of patients appeared to be more similar to one another than those of healthy donors. Researchers report that Type 1 diabetes patients had moderately but significantly shorter TCRB CDR3s across all four CD4+ subsets.

Via CD45RO/CCR7/CD25/CD127/CD95/CD27, cells of the CD4+ naive, central memory, regulatory and stem cell-like memory subsets were sorted. Expressed TCRB transcripts were sequenced because the isolated RNA had all been reverse transcribed beforehand. Some clones are missing from TCRdb's copy, which holds only in-frame ones; the method was immunoSEQ multiplex PCR. The profile shows some 640,000 clones, more than 12% of them singletons. CDR1 SEHNR and CDR2 FQNEAQ come from the germline V gene (reference sequence). Between the trimmed V and J ends, which lost 3 bases and 2 bases, there was a span of 17 bases. The CDR3 sequence is 18 residues long. This clone came up a few times. What it binds is unknown.

This receptor was taken from a young man with type 1 diabetes. The chain has TRBV7-9 and TRBJ2-6; D not resolved. Sequenced input: naive CD4+ T cells from blood. The CDR3 reads CASSFTTPVGAGANVLTF. DNA for the CDR3: TGTGCCAGCAGCTTTACCACCCCCGTTGGGGCTGGGGCCAACGTCCTGACTTTC.